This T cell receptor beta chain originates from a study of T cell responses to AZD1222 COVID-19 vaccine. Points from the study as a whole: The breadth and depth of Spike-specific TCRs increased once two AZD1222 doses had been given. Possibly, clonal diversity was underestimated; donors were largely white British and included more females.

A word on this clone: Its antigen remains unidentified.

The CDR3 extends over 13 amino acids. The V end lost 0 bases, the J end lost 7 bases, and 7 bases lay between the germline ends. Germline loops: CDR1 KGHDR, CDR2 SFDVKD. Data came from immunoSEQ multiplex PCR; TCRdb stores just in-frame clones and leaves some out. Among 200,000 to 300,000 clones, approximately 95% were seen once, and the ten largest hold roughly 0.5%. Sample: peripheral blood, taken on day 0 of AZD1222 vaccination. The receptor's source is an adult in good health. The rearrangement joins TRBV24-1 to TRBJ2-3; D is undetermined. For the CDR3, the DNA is TGTGCCACCAGTGATTTGGGACCGAATACGCAGTATTTT. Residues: CATSDLGPNTQYF.